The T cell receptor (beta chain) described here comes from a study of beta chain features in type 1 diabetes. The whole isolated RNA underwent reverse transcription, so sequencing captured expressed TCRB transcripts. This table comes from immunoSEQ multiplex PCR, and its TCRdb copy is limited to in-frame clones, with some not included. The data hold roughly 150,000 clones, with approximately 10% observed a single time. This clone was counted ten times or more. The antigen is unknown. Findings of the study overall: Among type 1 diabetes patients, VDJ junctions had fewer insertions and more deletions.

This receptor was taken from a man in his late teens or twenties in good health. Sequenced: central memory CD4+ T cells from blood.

The CDR3 region has the DNA TGTGCCAGCAGCTTAAAAGGGACCCTCTCCTACAATGAGCAGTTCTTC. It translates to CASSLKGTLSYNEQFF. The genes are TRBV7-9 and TRBJ2-1; D tentatively fits TRBD1 or TRBD2 (5 bases each). The CDR3 has 16 residues. Trimming removed 2 bases at V and 0 bases at J, with 11 bases between. CDR1 is SEHNR and CDR2 is FQNEAQ in the germline V gene (reference sequence).